A single T cell receptor (beta chain) is shown here with its context. This clonotype came up many times. No antigen is known for it. No clone much larger than this one lies a single base away; base qualities are absent. For repertoire sequencing, TCR beta CDR3 regions were amplified from RNA transcripts. A first-round RT-PCR used HTBI primers with the Qiagen OneStep RT-PCR kit, followed by a second-round multiplex PCR, size selection and purification. Sequencing of the libraries was carried out on an Illumina HiSeq2000 in paired-end mode with 100 bp reads. Regarding the original processing steps: SOAPnuke was used to process the reads, removing any read that contained adapters or uncalled bases, had a mean Phred below 15, or lacked an exact match to the constant primer or identifier. COPE v1.2.5 was used to merge the high-quality paired reads. Clonotypes were defined as unique nucleotide sequences and were aligned to IMGT TRB V, D and J references using MiTCR v1.1. Only V-J combinations with frequency above 0.0001 were analysed, covering approximately 99% of repertoires. For each V-J combination, a TCR clonal expansion and chaos score was defined as F50 clonal expansion divided by the chaos observed in the TCRdist matrix. Features were reduced by Welch's t-statistics and random forest to some 13 V-J combinations, which fed a naive Bayes classifier. The similarity between thyroid and blood repertoires was quantified using the Morisita-Horn index. TCRdb itself trimmed the public reads at Q25 with fastp, ran MiXCR and retained productive beta chains. Here each entry gathers all rows of one CDR3 protein and keeps the most common genes and DNA. The V and J calls reflect TCRdb's pipeline rather than the authors' work. Here the sample has hundreds of thousands of distinct CDR3 sequences; around 21% occur a single time. Jointly, the top ten make up 2.5% to 3.5% of the sample.

The sample comes from a study of Graves' ophthalmopathy and Graves' hyperthyroidism (dated by TCRdb to about 2018). In the study overall: Peripheral blood was collected before any treatment was given, at the time of initial diagnosis. To tell Graves' ophthalmopathy apart from Graves' hyperthyroidism, and to predict which patients would progress to ophthalmopathy, the study relied on TCR beta repertoire signatures. In total, 135 blood samples were TCR-sequenced: 43 ophthalmopathy, roughly 80 hyperthyroidism and some 17 hyperthyroidism-to-ophthalmopathy patients. To explore V-J signatures that separate ophthalmopathy from hyperthyroidism, a discovery set of fewer than 110 patients was enrolled, consisting of under 50 with ophthalmopathy and about 60 with stable hyperthyroidism. The independent validation cohort included 18 hyperthyroidism patients plus 17 patients who later progressed from hyperthyroidism to ophthalmopathy. T-cell repertoires of thyroid tissue and blood were compared in several hyperthyroidism patients. Following sample collection, hyperthyroidism patients were given methimazole at a starting dose of 30 mg daily, and ophthalmopathy patients were given high-dose intravenous methylprednisolone. The 75 to 100 discovery patients were divided at random into training and test sets in a 7:3 ratio.

Hyperthyroidism was defined as stable when no progression to ophthalmopathy occurred within 18 months of follow-up. The hyperthyroidism patients were 18 to 65 years old and newly diagnosed, with a disease duration of less than 2 months. Patients were excluded if they had other autoimmune diseases, uncontrolled infections, pregnancy or lactation. Diagnosis relied on clinical symptoms, serum thyroxine, TRAb, thyroid ultrasound and orbital computed tomography. PBMCs were isolated from 10 ml of fresh peripheral blood by Ficoll-Paque density gradient centrifugation. Total RNA was extracted using Trizol reagent, and RNA quality was checked on an Agilent 2100 Bioanalyzer. The CDR3 goes from the cysteine to the phenylalanine over 13 residues. CDR3 DNA is the only sequence kept; it has 39 bases, read in frame from the first base. CDR1 and CDR2 were assigned from the germline V gene (reference sequence) as GTSNPN and SVGIG. V lost 4 bases and J lost 5 bases, and the count of bases not matched to a germline gene is 6.

On the study overall, not on this receptor specifically: Most expanded thyroid clonotypes with a frequency above 0.001 also appeared in blood, which suggests that blood repertoires may reflect the immune response in the thyroid. The 13-signature model separated ophthalmopathy from stable hyperthyroidism with roughly 90% sensitivity and 81.08% specificity in cross-validation, and 80%/75% in the test set. In validation, the model predicted ophthalmopathy progression with about 70% sensitivity and roughly 72% specificity; around twelve predicted patients were CT-confirmed with GO in a median of about 6.1 months. Sample size was not predetermined statistically, and investigators were not blinded to group allocation.

The sequence is built from TRBV30 and TRBJ1-2, with TRBD1 identical over 8 junction bases. The source of this sequence is a woman in her late teens or twenties with stable Graves' hyperthyroidism. Donor details come from another sample of the same person, matched by shared clones. The sample taken for sequencing was peripheral blood. The DNA reads TGTGCCTGGAAAGACAGGGGAGGTTATGGCTACACCTTC. Protein translation: CAWKDRGGYGYTF. The full variable domain, with segments outside the CDR3 supplied by the reference TRBV30 and TRBJ1-2 proteins, appears as SQTIHQWPATLVQPVGSPLSLECTVEGTSNPNLYWYRQAAGRGLQLLFYSVGIGQISSEVPQNLSASRPQDRQFILSSKKLLLSDSGFYLCAWKDRGGYGYTFGSGTRLTVV.